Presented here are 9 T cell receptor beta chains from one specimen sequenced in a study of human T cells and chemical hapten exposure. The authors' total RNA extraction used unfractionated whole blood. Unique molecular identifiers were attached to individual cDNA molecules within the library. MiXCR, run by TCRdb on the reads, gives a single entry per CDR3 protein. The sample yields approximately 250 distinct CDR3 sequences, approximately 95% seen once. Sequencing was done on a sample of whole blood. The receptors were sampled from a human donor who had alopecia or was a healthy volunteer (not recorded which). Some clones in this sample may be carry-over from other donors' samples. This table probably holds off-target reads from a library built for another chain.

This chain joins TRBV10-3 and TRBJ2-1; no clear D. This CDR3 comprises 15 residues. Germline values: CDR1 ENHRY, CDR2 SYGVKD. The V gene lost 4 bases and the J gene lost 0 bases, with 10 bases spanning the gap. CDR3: CAISGAFPSYNEQFF. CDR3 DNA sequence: TGTGCCATCAGTGGCGCGTTTCCCTCCTACAATGAGCAGTTCTTC.

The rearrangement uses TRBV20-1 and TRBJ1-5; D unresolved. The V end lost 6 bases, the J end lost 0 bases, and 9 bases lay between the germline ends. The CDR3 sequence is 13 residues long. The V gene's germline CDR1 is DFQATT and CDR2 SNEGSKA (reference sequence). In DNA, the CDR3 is TGCAGTGCCGTAGTTGATAGCAATCAGCCCCAGCATTTT. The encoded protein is CSAVVDSNQPQHF.

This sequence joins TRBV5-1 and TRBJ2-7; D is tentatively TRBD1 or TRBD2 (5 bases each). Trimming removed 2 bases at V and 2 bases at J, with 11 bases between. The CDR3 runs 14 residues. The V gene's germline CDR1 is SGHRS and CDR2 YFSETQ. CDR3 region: CASSFARDAYEQYF. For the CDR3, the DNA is TGCGCCAGCAGCTTCGCCCGGGACGCCTACGAGCAGTACTTC.

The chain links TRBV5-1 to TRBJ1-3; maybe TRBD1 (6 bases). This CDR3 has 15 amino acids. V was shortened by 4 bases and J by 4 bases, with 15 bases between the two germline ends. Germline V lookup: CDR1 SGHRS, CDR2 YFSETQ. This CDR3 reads CASSPDRLAGNTIYF. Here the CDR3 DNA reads TGCGCCAGCAGCCCAGACAGGTTGGCCGGAAACACCATATATTTT.

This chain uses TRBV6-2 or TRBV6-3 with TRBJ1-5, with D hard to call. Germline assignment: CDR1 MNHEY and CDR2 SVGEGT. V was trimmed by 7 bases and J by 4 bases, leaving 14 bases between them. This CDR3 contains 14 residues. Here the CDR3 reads CASTHGYGNQPQHF. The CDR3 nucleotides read TGTGCCAGCACTCACGGGTACGGAAATCAGCCCCAGCATTTT.

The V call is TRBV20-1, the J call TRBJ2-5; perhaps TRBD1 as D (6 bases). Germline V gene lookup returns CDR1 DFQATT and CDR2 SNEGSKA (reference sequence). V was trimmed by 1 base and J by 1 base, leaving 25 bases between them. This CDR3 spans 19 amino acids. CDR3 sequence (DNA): TGCAGTGCTAGAGCAGGCTTCTCGGGTAGAGGGGGACCCCAAGAGACCCAGTACTTC. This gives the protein CSARAGFSGRGGPQETQYF.

The CDR3 bases are TGCAGCGTTGGACAGGGGGGTAATCAGCCCCAGCATTTT. Translating it yields CSVGQGGNQPQHF. V usage is TRBV29-1 and J usage is TRBJ1-5, with TRBD1 identical over 9 bases. The trim removed 4 bases at V and 4 bases at J, leaving 2 bases unmatched. This CDR3 region has 13 residues. Germline V CDR1 and CDR2: SQVTM, ANQGSEA.

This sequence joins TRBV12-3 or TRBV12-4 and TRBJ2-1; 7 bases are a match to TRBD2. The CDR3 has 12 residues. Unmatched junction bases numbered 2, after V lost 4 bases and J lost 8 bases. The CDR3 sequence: CASSWAGDEQFF. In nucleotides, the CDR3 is TGTGCCAGCAGTTGGGCGGGGGATGAGCAGTTCTTC.

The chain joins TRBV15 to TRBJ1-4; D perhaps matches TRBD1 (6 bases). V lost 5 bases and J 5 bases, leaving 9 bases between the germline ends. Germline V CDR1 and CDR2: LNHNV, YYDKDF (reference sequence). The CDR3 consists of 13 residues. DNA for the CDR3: TGTGCCACCAGCTGGGGGCCCAATGAAAAACTGTTTTTT. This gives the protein CATSWGPNEKLFF. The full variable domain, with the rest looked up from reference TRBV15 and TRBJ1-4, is DAMVIQNPRYQVTQFGKPVTLSCSQTLNHNVMYWYQQKSSQAPKLLFHYYDKDFNNEADTPDNFQSRRPNTSFCFLDIRSPGLGDTAMYLCATSWGPNEKLFFGSGTQLSVL.